Listed here are 28 T cell receptor beta chains from one sample, sequenced in a study of blood T cell repertoires in COVID-19. Assay: immunoSEQ multiplex PCR; the TCRdb copy retains only in-frame clones and omits some. The sample consists of under 300,000 clones, more than 75% of them appearing once. The sequencing input was peripheral blood. The receptors were gathered from a woman aged 35 to 49 who had recovered from COVID-19.

The chain has TRBV3-1 (or the pseudogene TRBV3-2) and TRBJ1-3; 8 bases line up with TRBD1. In germline, CDR1 is LGHDT, CDR2 YNNKEL (reference sequence). Germline trimming cut 5 bases from V and 2 bases from J; bases unmatched to any gene: 5. The length of the CDR3 is 15 residues. The CDR3 region has the DNA TGTGCCAGCAGCACGGTACAGGGGGCTGGAAACACCATATATTTT. Translating gives CASSTVQGAGNTIYF.

This clone was seen once. The chain combines TRBV4-1 with TRBJ2-7, with TRBD2 as a possible D gene (5 bases). CDR3 length: 15 residues. Trimming shortened V by 6 bases and J by 0 bases, and 15 bases separated the two germline ends. The germline gives CDR1 MGHRA, CDR2 YSYEKL. The CDR3 here is CASRPTHGDSYEQYF. The CDR3 coding sequence is TGCGCCAGCAGACCCACCCACGGGGACTCCTACGAGCAGTACTTC.

The J gene is TRBJ1-1, the V gene TRBV20-1; perhaps TRBD1 as D (5 bases). The CDR3 runs to 11 residues. The ends were cut back, 6 bases at V and 6 bases at J, with 11 bases in the middle. Per germline, CDR1 DFQATT and CDR2 SNEGSKA (reference sequence). CDR3 bases: TGCAGTGCCCCCGCAGGGCCTGAAGCTTTCTTT. It specifies CSAPAGPEAFF.

The chain is built from TRBV6-2 or TRBV6-3 and TRBJ2-1; 9 bases match TRBD2. From germline, CDR1 is MNHEY and CDR2 SVGEGT. The J segment lost 10 bases and the V segment lost 2 bases, leaving 18 bases of the junction unmatched. The length of the CDR3 is 18 residues. In DNA, the CDR3 is TGTGCCAGCAGTTACGGGCCTAGCGGGGTTCCCCCTTTAGGGGAGCAGTTCTTC. Amino acids: CASSYGPSGVPPLGEQFF.

CDR3 DNA: TGTGCCAGTAGCCCACGGTCGGGACAGGGTAGAGATACGCAGTATTTT. This sequence encodes CASSPRSGQGRDTQYF. The V call is TRBV19, the J call TRBJ2-3, with 9 positions matching TRBD1. The CDR3 consists of 16 residues. Per germline, CDR1 LNHDA and CDR2 SQIVND (reference sequence). Trimming took 6 bases from V and 5 from J; bases not matched to a gene: 12.

The rearrangement links TRBV27 to TRBJ2-3; 12 nucleotides agree with TRBD1. The CDR3 is 15 amino acids. V shed 5 bases, J shed 4 bases, and the junction held 4 bases outside the gene matches. Germline values: CDR1 MNHEY, CDR2 SMNVEV (reference sequence). CDR3 residues: CASSVGTGGSDTQYF. CDR3 coding DNA: TGTGCCAGCAGTGTCGGGACAGGGGGCTCAGATACGCAGTATTTT.

In this sample, this clone turned up a few times. The chain has TRBV2 and TRBJ2-5; TRBD2 might be the D (5 bases). This CDR3 contains 14 residues. Germline V CDR1 and CDR2: SNHLY, FYNNEI. V dropped 5 bases and J dropped 5 bases, with 15 bases sitting between them. This CDR3 reads CASSRIEGGETQYF. Written as DNA, the CDR3 is TGTGCCAGCAGTCGGATCGAGGGCGGGGAGACCCAGTACTTC.

This clone turned up a few times. V gene TRBV7-2 combines with J gene TRBJ2-2; 9 bases fit TRBD2. Germline-derived CDR1 and CDR2 are SGHTA and FQGNSA. Losses at the gene ends were 2 bases for V and 1 base for J; bases not matched to a gene: 8. The CDR3 extends over 18 amino acids. The CDR3 DNA follows: TGTGCCAGCAGCTTATCCAGGGTGACTAGCGGGAACACCGGGGAGCTGTTTTTT. This encodes CASSLSRVTSGNTGELFF.

The gene calls are TRBV6-5 and TRBJ2-3; no definite D call. The CDR3 runs 12 residues. Trimming left V 8 bases short and J 4 bases short, with 10 bases between. Germline loops: CDR1 MNHEY, CDR2 SVGAGI. In nucleotides, the CDR3 is TGTGCCAGCCGCCACGGGTCAGATACGCAGTATTTT. Its translation is CASRHGSDTQYF.

J is TRBJ2-2 and V is TRBV5-6; a possible D gene is TRBD2 (6 bases). The V and J ends lost 2 bases and 2 bases respectively, with 10 bases between them. Germline V gene sequence: CDR1 SGHDT, CDR2 YYEEEE. This CDR3 spans 15 amino acids. The CDR3 protein is CASSFGGTNTGELFF. The DNA for the CDR3 is TGTGCCAGCAGCTTCGGCGGGACCAACACCGGGGAGCTGTTTTTT. Full variable domain (rest looked up from reference TRBV5-6 and TRBJ2-2): DAGVTQSPTHLIKTRGQQVTLRCSPKSGHDTVSWYQQALGQGPQFIFQYYEEEERQRGNFPDRFSGHQFPNYSSELNVNALLLGDSALYLCASSFGGTNTGELFFGEGSRLTVL.

The rearrangement links TRBV5-6 to TRBJ2-7; 8 positions agree with TRBD2. CDR1 SGHDT and CDR2 YYEEEE come from the germline V gene. This CDR3 has 13 residues. With V trimmed by 6 bases and J by 3 bases, 5 bases remained unmatched. CDR3 sequence: CASTGGQGYEQYF. CDR3 DNA sequence: TGTGCCAGCACGGGGGGGCAGGGCTACGAGCAGTACTTC.

The chain combines TRBV2 with TRBJ1-3; D might be TRBD1 (5 bases). Germline CDR1 reads SNHLY; CDR2 reads FYNNEI. The CDR3 runs to 16 residues. The V end was cut by 7 bases, the J end by 0 bases, with 16 bases between. The CDR3 DNA sequence: TGTGCCAGCACCCCGACCTGGACAAGCTCTGGAAACACCATATATTTT. It is translated as CASTPTWTSSGNTIYF. Full variable domain (missing parts from reference TRBV2 and TRBJ1-3): EPEVTQTPSHQVTQMGQEVILRCVPISNHLYFYWYRQILGQKVEFLVSFYNNEISEKSEIFDDQFSVERPDGSNFTLKIRSTKLEDSAMYFCASTPTWTSSGNTIYFGEGSWLTVV.

The chain recombines TRBV7-2 with TRBJ2-5, with 9 bases that match TRBD2. Germline CDR1 reads SGHTA; CDR2 reads FQGNSA. Trimming at V came to 1 base and at J to 7 bases, leaving 10 bases not matched to a gene. The CDR3 contains 16 residues. CDR3 DNA: TGTGCCAGCAGCTTAGTTCCGACTAGCGGTAGCTGGACCCAGTACTTC. Translation: CASSLVPTSGSWTQYF.

The CDR3 sequence is CASSPSGTGNTEAFF. The CDR3 DNA reads as TGTGCCAGCAGCCCTTCCGGGACAGGGAACACTGAAGCTTTCTTT. This chain uses TRBV7-3 with TRBJ1-1; 8 bases agree with TRBD1. J lost 1 base, V lost 5 bases, and 6 bases had no gene match. The CDR3 runs 15 residues. Germline V CDR1 and CDR2: SGHTA, FQGTGA.

CDR3 amino acids: CASKGTGANMGYTF. CDR3 coding DNA: TGTGCCAGCAAGGGGACAGGGGCCAACATGGGCTACACCTTC. The chain has TRBV2 and TRBJ1-2, with 10 nucleotides matching TRBD1. Germline V lookup: CDR1 SNHLY, CDR2 FYNNEI. With V trimmed by 7 bases and J by 8 bases, 10 bases remained unmatched. The CDR3 sequence is 14 residues long. Complete variable domain (other parts from reference TRBV2 and TRBJ1-2): EPEVTQTPSHQVTQMGQEVILRCVPISNHLYFYWYRQILGQKVEFLVSFYNNEISEKSEIFDDQFSVERPDGSNFTLKIRSTKLEDSAMYFCASKGTGANMGYTFGSGTRLTVV.

The chain uses TRBV11-3 and TRBJ2-2; no definite D call. This CDR3 contains 15 residues. Looked up from germline, CDR1 is SGHNT and CDR2 is YENEEA. The V gene lost 5 bases and the J gene lost 0 bases, with 10 bases spanning the gap. CDR3 nucleotide sequence: TGTGCCAGCAGCCACCGACTCCCGAACACCGGGGAGCTGTTTTTT. Its translation is CASSHRLPNTGELFF.

The V gene is TRBV28, the J gene TRBJ2-1, with 7 bases matching TRBD2. Germline assignment: CDR1 MDHEN and CDR2 SYDVKM. Trimming removed 6 bases from V and 9 bases from J; junction bases left unmatched: 17. The CDR3 spans 16 residues. Here the CDR3 DNA reads TGTGCCAGCAGGCCCTTTTTGGGGGGGAGGGCCGTTGAGCAGTTCTTC. Translating it yields CASRPFLGGRAVEQFF.

The V gene is TRBV9, the J gene TRBJ2-3; 7 bases match TRBD1. The junction had 15 bases not matched to a gene; V was cut back by 3 bases and J by 2 bases. The CDR3 sequence is 18 residues long. The germline V gene has CDR1 SGDLS and CDR2 YYNGEE. For the CDR3, the DNA is TGTGCCAGCAGCGCCCAGTCCAGTACAGGGGCCCCCACAGATACGCAGTATTTT. Translation gives CASSAQSSTGAPTDTQYF.

The rearrangement links TRBV6-2 or TRBV6-3 to TRBJ2-3; 11 nucleotides align to TRBD2. Trimming removed 6 bases from V and 3 bases from J; junction bases left unmatched: 5. This CDR3 comprises 15 residues. The germline V gene encodes CDR1 MNHEY and CDR2 SVGEGT. The CDR3 DNA reads TGTGCCAGCAGCACACTAGCGGGAGTGACAGATACGCAGTATTTT. Protein product: CASSTLAGVTDTQYF.

The CDR3 DNA sequence: TGTGCCAGAAGCTTTGGGCAGGGGGGTAGTGTGCAGTTCTTC. Residues: CARSFGQGGSVQFF. V usage is TRBV5-3 and J usage is TRBJ2-1; D possibly corresponds to TRBD1 (7 bases). TRBV5-3 is recorded as an ORF, its role being uncertain. V lost 2 bases and J 12 bases, leaving 18 bases between the germline ends. This CDR3 has 14 residues.

V is TRBV7-2 and J is TRBJ2-3; 11 nucleotides agree with TRBD2. CDR3 size: 16 residues. Trimming at V came to 4 bases and at J to 7 bases, leaving 10 bases not matched to a gene. In germline, CDR1 is SGHTA, CDR2 FQGNSA. The CDR3 loop reads CASSWNSGRAGNTQYF. In DNA form, the CDR3 reads TGTGCCAGCAGCTGGAATAGCGGGAGGGCCGGGAATACGCAGTATTTT.

The chain employs TRBV20-1 and TRBJ2-5; 8 bases agree with TRBD2. The V segment lost 6 bases and the J segment 5 bases; nucleotides outside the gene matches: 2. CDR1 is DFQATT, CDR2 SNEGSKA, per germline (reference sequence). The CDR3 consists of 11 residues. The CDR3 DNA sequence: TGCAGTGCGCCGGGAGGGGAGACCCAGTACTTC. Its translation is CSAPGGETQYF.

The chain combines TRBV30 with TRBJ1-2, with 8 nucleotides matching TRBD1. The CDR3 covers 15 residues. Germline CDR1 reads GTSNPN; CDR2 reads SVGIG (reference sequence). Unmatched junction bases numbered 11, after V lost 0 bases and J lost 8 bases. The CDR3 region has the DNA TGTGCCTGGAGTGTAACGGGCAGGGGGCTAGTCGGCTACACCTTC. Protein sequence: CAWSVTGRGLVGYTF.

V gene TRBV7-9 combines with J gene TRBJ2-1; 8 positions match TRBD2. Germline V gene sequence: CDR1 SEHNR, CDR2 FQNEAQ (reference sequence). V dropped 4 bases and J dropped 0; count of bases not matched to a gene: 5. The CDR3 is made up of 16 amino acids. This CDR3 is CASSSRAGVSYNEQFF. The CDR3 DNA reads TGTGCCAGCAGCTCCCGAGCGGGAGTCTCCTACAATGAGCAGTTCTTC.

The chain uses TRBV4-2 and TRBJ2-1, with 7 positions matching TRBD2. The CDR3 has 16 residues. Trimming at V came to 0 bases and at J to 5 bases, leaving 7 bases not matched to a gene. The germline CDR1 and CDR2 sequences are LGHNA and YNFKEQ. CDR3 residues: CASSQDLAGTNNEQFF. CDR3 nucleotides: TGTGCCAGCAGCCAAGACTTAGCGGGCACCAACAATGAGCAGTTCTTC.

The CDR3 DNA reads TGTGCCAGCAGCTTAGGTGGGGGGGCCTATAATTCACCCCTCCACTTT. Amino acids: CASSLGGGAYNSPLHF. The chain combines TRBV7-8 with TRBJ1-6; weak D call: TRBD1 (5 bases). CDR1 and CDR2 from the germline V gene are SGHVS and FQNEAQ. The V end lost 1 base, the J end lost 2 bases, and 9 bases lay between the germline ends. There are 16 residues in the CDR3.

This chain links TRBV15 with TRBJ2-3; 7 positions match TRBD2. The CDR3 extends over 14 amino acids. The germline V gene encodes CDR1 LNHNV and CDR2 YYDKDF (reference sequence). Trimming cost V 2 bases and J 3 bases; bases outside gene matches: 2. CDR3: CATSRSGGTDTQYF. CDR3 coding DNA: TGTGCCACCAGCAGATCCGGGGGGACAGATACGCAGTATTTT.

The rearrangement uses TRBV3-1 (or the pseudogene TRBV3-2) and TRBJ2-5, with 16 bases fitting TRBD2. Trimming cost V 4 bases and J 5 bases; bases outside gene matches: 13. Germline V gene lookup returns CDR1 LGHDT and CDR2 YNNKEL (reference sequence). The CDR3 has 19 residues. CDR3: CASSPGTSGRAPRDETQYF. In DNA form, the CDR3 reads TGTGCCAGCAGCCCCGGGACTAGCGGGAGGGCCCCCCGGGATGAGACCCAGTACTTC.